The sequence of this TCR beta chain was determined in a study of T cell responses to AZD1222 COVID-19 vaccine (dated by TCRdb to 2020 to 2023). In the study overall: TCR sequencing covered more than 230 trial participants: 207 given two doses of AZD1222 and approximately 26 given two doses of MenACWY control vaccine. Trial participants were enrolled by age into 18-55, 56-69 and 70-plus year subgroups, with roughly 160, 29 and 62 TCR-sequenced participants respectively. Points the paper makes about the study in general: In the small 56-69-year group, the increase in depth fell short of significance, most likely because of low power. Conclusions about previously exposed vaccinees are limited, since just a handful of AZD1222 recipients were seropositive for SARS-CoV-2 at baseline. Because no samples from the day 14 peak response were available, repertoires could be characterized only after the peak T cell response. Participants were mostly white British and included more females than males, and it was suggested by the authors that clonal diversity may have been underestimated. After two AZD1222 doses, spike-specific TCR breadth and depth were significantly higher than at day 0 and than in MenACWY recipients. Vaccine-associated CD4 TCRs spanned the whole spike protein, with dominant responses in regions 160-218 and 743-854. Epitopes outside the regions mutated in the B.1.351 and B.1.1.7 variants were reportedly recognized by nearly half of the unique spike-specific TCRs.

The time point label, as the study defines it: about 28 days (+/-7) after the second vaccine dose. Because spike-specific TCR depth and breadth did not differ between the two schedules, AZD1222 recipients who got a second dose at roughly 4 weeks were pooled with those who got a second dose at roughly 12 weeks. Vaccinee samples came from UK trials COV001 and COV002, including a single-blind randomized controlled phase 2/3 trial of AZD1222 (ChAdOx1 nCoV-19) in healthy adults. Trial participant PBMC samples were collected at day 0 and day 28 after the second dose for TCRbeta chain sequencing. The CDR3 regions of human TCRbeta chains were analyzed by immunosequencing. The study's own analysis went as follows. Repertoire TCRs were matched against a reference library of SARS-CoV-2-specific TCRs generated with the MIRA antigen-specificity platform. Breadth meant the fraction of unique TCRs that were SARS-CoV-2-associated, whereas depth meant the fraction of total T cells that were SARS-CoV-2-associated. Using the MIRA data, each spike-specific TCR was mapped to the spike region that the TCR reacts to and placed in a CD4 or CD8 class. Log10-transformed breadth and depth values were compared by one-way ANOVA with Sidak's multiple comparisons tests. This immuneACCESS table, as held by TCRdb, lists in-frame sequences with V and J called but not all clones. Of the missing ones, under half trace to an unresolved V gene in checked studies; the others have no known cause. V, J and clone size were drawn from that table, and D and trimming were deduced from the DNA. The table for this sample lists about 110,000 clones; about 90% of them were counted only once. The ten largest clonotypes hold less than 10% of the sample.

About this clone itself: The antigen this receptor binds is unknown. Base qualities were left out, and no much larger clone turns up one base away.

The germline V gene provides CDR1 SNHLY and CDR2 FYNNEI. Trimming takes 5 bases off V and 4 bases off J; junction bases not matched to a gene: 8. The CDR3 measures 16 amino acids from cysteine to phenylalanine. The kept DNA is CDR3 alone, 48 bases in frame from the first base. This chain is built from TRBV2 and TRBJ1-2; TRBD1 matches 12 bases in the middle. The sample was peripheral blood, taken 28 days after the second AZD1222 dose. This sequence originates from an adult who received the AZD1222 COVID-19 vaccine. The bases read TGTGCCAGCAGTCCCCAGTGGGACAGGGGGCTCTATGGCTACACCTTC. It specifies CASSPQWDRGLYGYTF. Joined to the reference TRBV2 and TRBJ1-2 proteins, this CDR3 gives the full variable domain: EPEVTQTPSHQVTQMGQEVILRCVPISNHLYFYWYRQILGQKVEFLVSFYNNEISEKSEIFDDQFSVERPDGSNFTLKIRSTKLEDSAMYFCASSPQWDRGLYGYTFGSGTRLTVV.